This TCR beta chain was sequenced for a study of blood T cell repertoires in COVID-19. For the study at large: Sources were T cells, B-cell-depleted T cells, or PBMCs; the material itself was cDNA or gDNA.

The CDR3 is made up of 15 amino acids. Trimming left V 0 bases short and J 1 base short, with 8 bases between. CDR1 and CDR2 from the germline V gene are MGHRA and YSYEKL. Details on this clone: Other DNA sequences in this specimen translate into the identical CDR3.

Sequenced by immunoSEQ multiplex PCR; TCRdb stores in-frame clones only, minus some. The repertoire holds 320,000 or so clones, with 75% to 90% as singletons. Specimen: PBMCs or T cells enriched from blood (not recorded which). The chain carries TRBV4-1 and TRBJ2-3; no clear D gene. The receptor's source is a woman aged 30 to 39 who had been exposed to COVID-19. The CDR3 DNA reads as TGCGCCAGCAGCCAAGATCTCTCGGGCACAGATACGCAGTATTTT. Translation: CASSQDLSGTDTQYF.